One TCR beta chain is described in this entry. What it recognizes is unknown. Each donor was a Caucasian adult residing in Nashville, Tennessee. The data were taken from a study of shared clonotypes between healthy human individuals. J gave up 7 bases and V 2 bases, and 4 bases lay outside the gene matches. There are 15 residues in the CDR3. CDR1 is SNHLY and CDR2 is FYNNEI in the germline V gene. TCRdb's copy holds only in-frame clones and misses some; the assay was immunoSEQ multiplex PCR. This sample has roughly 2.5 million clones, with roughly nine tenths found just once. Notes on the study in general: Sampling involved blood alone; tissue repertoires likely differ. Sharing across several donors was seen in around 5% of naive CD4 clonotypes.

The V gene is TRBV2, the J gene TRBJ2-7, with TRBD2 identical over 14 bases. This sequence was found in a man younger than 30 in good health. Source material: naive CD4+ T cells sorted from blood. As for subset: CD45RA+ positively selected. This chain's CDR3 is CASSERGLAGGEQYF. The CDR3 DNA follows: TGTGCCAGCAGTGAACGCGGACTAGCGGGAGGAGAGCAGTACTTC.